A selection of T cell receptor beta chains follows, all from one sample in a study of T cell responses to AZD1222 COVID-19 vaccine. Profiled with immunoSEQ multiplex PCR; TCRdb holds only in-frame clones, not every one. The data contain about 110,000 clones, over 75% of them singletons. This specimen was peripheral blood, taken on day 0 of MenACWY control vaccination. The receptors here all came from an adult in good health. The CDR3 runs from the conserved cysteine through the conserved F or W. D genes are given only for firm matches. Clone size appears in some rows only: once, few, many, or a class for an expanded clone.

DNA: TGCGCCAGCAGCTTGTGGGGCAGGGCGGATGAAAAACTGTTTTTT
CDR3: CASSLWGRADEKLFF
V: TRBV5-1
D: -
J: TRBJ1-4
size: once
length: 15

DNA: TGTGCCAGCAGTTCCAGAATCAAAGAAAAACTGTTTTTT
CDR3: CASSSRIKEKLFF
V: TRBV27
D: -
J: TRBJ1-4
size: -
length: 13

DNA: TGTGCCAGCAGTTATGTGCAGGGGGCTTTTGGCTACACCTTC
CDR3: CASSYVQGAFGYTF
V: TRBV6-6
D: TRBD1
J: TRBJ1-2
size: -
length: 14

DNA: TGTGCCAGCAGCTTTTGGGCTCCGGGGGGCAATCAGCCCCAGCATTTT
CDR3: CASSFWAPGGNQPQHF
V: TRBV5-6
D: -
J: TRBJ1-5
size: -
length: 16

DNA: TGTGCCAGCAGCCGGCGTGGTCAGAGAGTTGAAAAACTGTTTTTT
CDR3: CASSRRGQRVEKLFF
V: TRBV6-5
D: -
J: TRBJ1-4
size: -
length: 15

DNA: TGCGCCGGCGCGAAGGCTCCAGGAGCGGCAAACGGCAATCAGCCCCAGCATTTT
CDR3: CAGAKAPGAANGNQPQHF
V: TRBV10-1
D: -
J: TRBJ1-5
size: -
length: 18

DNA: TGTGCCAGCAGGTCGGGACAGATCCTCAATCAGCCCCAGCATTTT
CDR3: CASRSGQILNQPQHF
V: TRBV28
D: TRBD1
J: TRBJ1-5
size: -
length: 15

DNA: TGTGCCAGCAGTCCTCTCTCGGGGACGCACTACGAGCAGTACTTC
CDR3: CASSPLSGTHYEQYF
V: TRBV7-6
D: -
J: TRBJ2-7
size: once
length: 15

DNA: TGTGCCAGCATGGGCGCGATTAGCGGGGACGGGGAGCTGTTTTTT
CDR3: CASMGAISGDGELFF
V: TRBV7-2
D: TRBD2
J: TRBJ2-2
size: -
length: 15

DNA: TGTGCCTGGAGTGACCGACTCAGCAATGAGCAGTTCTTC
CDR3: CAWSDRLSNEQFF
V: TRBV30
D: -
J: TRBJ2-1
size: few
length: 13

DNA: TGTGCCAGTCTGAGCCCCAACGGGGGGGAGTTCTTC
CDR3: CASLSPNGGEFF
V: TRBV19
D: TRBD2
J: TRBJ2-1
size: once
length: 12

DNA: TGTGCCAGCAGCCCAGGACAGGGTGTAGTTAGGGAGACCCAGTACTTC
CDR3: CASSPGQGVVRETQYF
V: TRBV7-3
D: TRBD1
J: TRBJ2-5
size: -
length: 16

DNA: TGTGCCACCAGCAGAGTGACGGGGAATCAGCCCCAGCATTTT
CDR3: CATSRVTGNQPQHF
V: TRBV15
D: -
J: TRBJ1-5
size: -
length: 14

DNA: TGTGCCAGCAGAGCCGGGACAGGGCTCTCCTCTGGAAACACCATATATTTT
CDR3: CASRAGTGLSSGNTIYF
V: TRBV27
D: TRBD1
J: TRBJ1-3
size: -
length: 17

DNA: TGTGCCAGCAGTGAACGGGGAGCTAACTATGGCTACACCTTC
CDR3: CASSERGANYGYTF
V: TRBV25-1
D: -
J: TRBJ1-2
size: -
length: 14

DNA: TGTGCCAGCAGCTCCAATTTTGGAGCCGAGCAGTACTTC
CDR3: CASSSNFGAEQYF
V: TRBV5-6
D: -
J: TRBJ2-7
size: -
length: 13

DNA: TGTGCCAGCAGTTACGGACCGGGACAGTGGGAGACCCAGTACTTC
CDR3: CASSYGPGQWETQYF
V: TRBV3-1/TRBV3-2
D: TRBD1
J: TRBJ2-5
size: -
length: 15

DNA: TGCGCCAGCAGCCAAGATTCAGGGTGGGATGAAAAACTGTTTTTT
CDR3: CASSQDSGWDEKLFF
V: TRBV4-3
D: -
J: TRBJ1-4
size: -
length: 15

DNA: TGTGCCAGCAGCTTATTTGCAGGGTCTATAGACTATTCACCCCTCCACTTT
CDR3: CASSLFAGSIDYSPLHF
V: TRBV7-9
D: -
J: TRBJ1-6
size: -
length: 17

DNA: TGTGCCATCAGTGAGTCCGGGACTAGCGGGAGTTGGGAGTTTTCTGCCGGGGAGCTGTTTTTT
CDR3: CAISESGTSGSWEFSAGELFF
V: TRBV10-3
D: TRBD2
J: TRBJ2-2
size: -
length: 21

DNA: TGTGCCAGCTCGATAGACAGGGACGGCTACACCTTC
CDR3: CASSIDRDGYTF
V: TRBV18
D: TRBD1
J: TRBJ1-2
size: -
length: 12

DNA: TGCGCCAGCAGCCAAGACAGTAGCGGGGTCCCCAGAGAGCAGTTCTTC
CDR3: CASSQDSSGVPREQFF
V: TRBV4-3
D: TRBD2
J: TRBJ2-1
size: -
length: 16

DNA: TGCGCCAGCAGCAAAGGGACAGGGAATAGGGCTGAAGCTTTCTTT
CDR3: CASSKGTGNRAEAFF
V: TRBV5-1
D: TRBD1
J: TRBJ1-1
size: few
length: 15

DNA: TGTGCCAGCAGCCGAAACAGGGTCGGCGAGCAGTTCTTC
CDR3: CASSRNRVGEQFF
V: TRBV5-6
D: -
J: TRBJ2-1
size: -
length: 13

DNA: TGTGCCTGGAGTCCTGTGGGCACTGAAGCTTTCTTT
CDR3: CAWSPVGTEAFF
V: TRBV30
D: -
J: TRBJ1-1
size: -
length: 12

DNA: TGTGCCAGCAGCTTAGAAGGGGGCGGTGAAAAACTGTTTTTT
CDR3: CASSLEGGGEKLFF
V: TRBV7-9
D: TRBD1
J: TRBJ1-4
size: -
length: 14

DNA: TGTGCCAGCTCACCTGGGCCACGGGGAGACTCTGGGGCCAACGTCCTGACTTTC
CDR3: CASSPGPRGDSGANVLTF
V: TRBV18
D: -
J: TRBJ2-6
size: -
length: 18

DNA: TGTGCCAGTAGACCGACAGGGGGCTCGGAGACCCAGTACTTC
CDR3: CASRPTGGSETQYF
V: TRBV19
D: TRBD1
J: TRBJ2-5
size: -
length: 14

DNA: TGTGCCAGCAGCTTGGCAGGAGACAGGGGGAACGAGCAGTACTTC
CDR3: CASSLAGDRGNEQYF
V: TRBV5-5
D: TRBD1
J: TRBJ2-7
size: -
length: 15

DNA: TGTGCCTGCTTACAGGGGGGCTACGAGCAGTACTTC
CDR3: CACLQGGYEQYF
V: TRBV30
D: TRBD1
J: TRBJ2-7
size: -
length: 12

DNA: TGTGCCAGCAGCCAAGATGGGGGACAGGGCCTGAGGGAGCAGTACTTC
CDR3: CASSQDGGQGLREQYF
V: TRBV14
D: TRBD1
J: TRBJ2-7
size: -
length: 16

DNA: TGTGCCAGCAGGGGGGACAGGGGCCAGCCCCAGCATTTT
CDR3: CASRGDRGQPQHF
V: TRBV6-5
D: TRBD1
J: TRBJ1-5
size: -
length: 13

DNA: TGTGCCACCTCAACGACGTCCACCTCTGGAAACACCATATATTTT
CDR3: CATSTTSTSGNTIYF
V: TRBV19
D: -
J: TRBJ1-3
size: -
length: 15

DNA: TGTGCCAGCAGCCAAGATACTAAGGGTTACAATGAGCAGTTCTTC
CDR3: CASSQDTKGYNEQFF
V: TRBV4-2
D: -
J: TRBJ2-1
size: -
length: 15

DNA: TGTGCCAGCAGTGACCCACAGGGGGACGAGCAGTACTTC
CDR3: CASSDPQGDEQYF
V: TRBV6-1
D: TRBD1
J: TRBJ2-7
size: -
length: 13

DNA: TGCGCCAGCAGCCAAGAGGGGCAGGGGGCCTACAATGAGCAGTTCTTC
CDR3: CASSQEGQGAYNEQFF
V: TRBV4-1
D: TRBD1
J: TRBJ2-1
size: few
length: 16

DNA: TGTGCCAGCAGCTTAGGGTCTTCGCCCCGTGAAGCTTTCTTT
CDR3: CASSLGSSPREAFF
V: TRBV7-9
D: -
J: TRBJ1-1
size: -
length: 14

DNA: TGTGCCAGCAGCCAAGGACAGGGGTCTTATAGCAATCAGCCCCAGCATTTT
CDR3: CASSQGQGSYSNQPQHF
V: TRBV4-2
D: TRBD1
J: TRBJ1-5
size: -
length: 17

DNA: TGTGCCAGCTCGGGGCTCGAGCAGTACTTC
CDR3: CASSGLEQYF
V: TRBV18
D: -
J: TRBJ2-7
size: -
length: 10

DNA: TGCGCCAGCAGCTTTTCAGGGGGGGTCACTGAAGCTTTCTTT
CDR3: CASSFSGGVTEAFF
V: TRBV5-1
D: TRBD1
J: TRBJ1-1
size: -
length: 14

DNA: TGCGCCAGCAGCTTGGTGGACAGGGGAGGCTACGAGCAGTACTTC
CDR3: CASSLVDRGGYEQYF
V: TRBV5-1
D: TRBD1
J: TRBJ2-7
size: -
length: 15

DNA: TGTGCCAGCAGTCCAGGGACCTCTGGAAACACCATATATTTT
CDR3: CASSPGTSGNTIYF
V: TRBV2
D: -
J: TRBJ1-3
size: -
length: 14

DNA: TGTGCCAGCTCTAGTTGGGACAGGGGGCAGAATGGCTACACCTTC
CDR3: CASSSWDRGQNGYTF
V: TRBV6-5
D: TRBD1
J: TRBJ1-2
size: -
length: 15

DNA: TGTGCCAGCAGCTTCCCGGACAGAACTGAAGCTTTCTTT
CDR3: CASSFPDRTEAFF
V: TRBV5-6
D: -
J: TRBJ1-1
size: -
length: 13

DNA: TGTGCCAGCAGCCGTCTAGAGACGGGGTACGAGCAGTACTTC
CDR3: CASSRLETGYEQYF
V: TRBV11-2
D: -
J: TRBJ2-7
size: -
length: 14

DNA: TGCAGCGTTGGGGAGGGTTGGAATTCACCCCTCCACTTT
CDR3: CSVGEGWNSPLHF
V: TRBV29-1
D: -
J: TRBJ1-6
size: -
length: 13

DNA: TGTGCCAGTAGTTACGCAATTCCTCCGGGACAGGGTAACATTCAGTACTTC
CDR3: CASSYAIPPGQGNIQYF
V: TRBV19
D: TRBD1
J: TRBJ2-4
size: -
length: 17

DNA: TGTGCCAGCAGCAATGCGATTCCCAGAAAAAACATTCAGTACTTC
CDR3: CASSNAIPRKNIQYF
V: TRBV3-1/TRBV3-2
D: -
J: TRBJ2-4
size: -
length: 15

DNA: TGTGCCAGTAGAGGGACAGCTAATTCACCCCTCCACTTT
CDR3: CASRGTANSPLHF
V: TRBV19
D: TRBD1
J: TRBJ1-6
size: -
length: 13

DNA: TGTGCCACCAGCAGGGAGGGGCCTTTGAGCAATCAGCCCCAGCATTTT
CDR3: CATSREGPLSNQPQHF
V: TRBV15
D: -
J: TRBJ1-5
size: -
length: 16

DNA: TGTGCCAGCTCACCACGGGTGCTACAAACACAAGAGACCCAGTACTTC
CDR3: CASSPRVLQTQETQYF
V: TRBV18
D: -
J: TRBJ2-5
size: few
length: 16

DNA: TGTGCCAGCAGACCCCGAGGGGGGTGGCAAGCGAACACCGGGGAGCTGTTTTTT
CDR3: CASRPRGGWQANTGELFF
V: TRBV7-6
D: -
J: TRBJ2-2
size: -
length: 18

DNA: TGTGCCAGTAGTATGACAGGGTTTTCCTCTGGGGCCAACGTCCTGACTTTC
CDR3: CASSMTGFSSGANVLTF
V: TRBV19
D: TRBD1
J: TRBJ2-6
size: -
length: 17